What follows describes a single T cell receptor (beta chain). This sample was included in a study of blood T cell repertoires in COVID-19. V was trimmed by 3 bases and J by 7 bases, leaving 12 bases between them. This CDR3 spans 13 amino acids. Germline V CDR1 and CDR2: MDHEN, SYDVKM. Study processing details: Estimates of nucleated cell counts were drawn from the amplification of reference gene primers. Profiled with immunoSEQ multiplex PCR; TCRdb holds only in-frame clones, not every one. V, J and clone size are taken as reported in that table, and D and trimming were inferred from the DNA itself. Of around 170,000 clones in the sample, over 75% were seen once.

This chain uses TRBV28 with TRBJ1-2; no definite D call. The source of this sequence is an older man who had recovered from COVID-19. Sequencing was carried out using peripheral blood. CDR3 loop: CASSFGPTSGYTF. The CDR3 coding sequence is TGTGCCAGCAGTTTTGGCCCAACCAGTGGCTACACCTTC.